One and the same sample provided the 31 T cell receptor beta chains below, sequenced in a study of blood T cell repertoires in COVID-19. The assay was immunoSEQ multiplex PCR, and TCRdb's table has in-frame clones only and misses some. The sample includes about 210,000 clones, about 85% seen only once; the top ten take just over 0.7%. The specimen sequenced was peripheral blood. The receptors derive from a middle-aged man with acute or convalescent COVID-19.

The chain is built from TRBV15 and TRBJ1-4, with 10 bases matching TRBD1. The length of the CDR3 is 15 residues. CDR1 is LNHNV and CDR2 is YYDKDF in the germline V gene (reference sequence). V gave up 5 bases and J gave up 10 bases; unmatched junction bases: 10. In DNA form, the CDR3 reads TGTGCCACCAGCGTAACCGGGACAGGGGACGGAAAACTGTTTTTT. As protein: CATSVTGTGDGKLFF.

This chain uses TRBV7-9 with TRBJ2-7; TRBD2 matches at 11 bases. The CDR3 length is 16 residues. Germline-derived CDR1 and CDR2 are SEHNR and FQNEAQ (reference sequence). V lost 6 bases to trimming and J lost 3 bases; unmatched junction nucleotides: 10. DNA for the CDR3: TGTGCCAGCAGTTTCGTCTCCGGGACTAGCGGCTACGAGCAGTACTTC. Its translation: CASSFVSGTSGYEQYF.

The CDR3 DNA reads as TGTGCCAGCAGCTTGACAGGGGGAAAAGGTTCACCCCTCCACTTT. This encodes CASSLTGGKGSPLHF. V usage is TRBV5-5 and J usage is TRBJ1-6, with 8 bases fitting TRBD1. V lost 1 base to trimming and J lost 9 bases; unmatched junction nucleotides: 6. The CDR3 is 15 residues long. The germline V gene encodes CDR1 SGHKS and CDR2 YYEKEE (reference sequence).

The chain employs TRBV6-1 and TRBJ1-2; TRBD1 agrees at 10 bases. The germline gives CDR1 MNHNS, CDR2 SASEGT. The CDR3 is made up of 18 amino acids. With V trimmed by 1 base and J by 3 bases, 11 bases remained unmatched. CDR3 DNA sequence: TGTGCCAGCAGTGAAGATTGGCGCGACAGGGGGCTTCACTATGGCTACACCTTC. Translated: CASSEDWRDRGLHYGYTF.

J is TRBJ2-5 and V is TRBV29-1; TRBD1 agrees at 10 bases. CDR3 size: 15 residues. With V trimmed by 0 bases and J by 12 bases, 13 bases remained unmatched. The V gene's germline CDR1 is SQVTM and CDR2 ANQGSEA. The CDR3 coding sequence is TGCAGCGTTGAAGATTCCCGGGACAGGGGACCCCTTAAGTACTTC. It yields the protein CSVEDSRDRGPLKYF.

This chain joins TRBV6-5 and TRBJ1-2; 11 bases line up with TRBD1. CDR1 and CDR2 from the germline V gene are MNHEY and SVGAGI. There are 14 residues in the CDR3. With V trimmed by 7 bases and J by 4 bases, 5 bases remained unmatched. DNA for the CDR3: TGTGCCAGCAATCCGGGACAGGGGGTCTATGGCTACACCTTC. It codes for CASNPGQGVYGYTF.

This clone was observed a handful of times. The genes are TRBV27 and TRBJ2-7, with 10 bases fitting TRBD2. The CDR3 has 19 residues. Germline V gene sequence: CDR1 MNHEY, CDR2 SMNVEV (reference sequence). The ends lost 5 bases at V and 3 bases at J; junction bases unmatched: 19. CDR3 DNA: TGTGCCAGCAGTACCGGCGGGGGGCTGAGTAGCGGGAGGCTCTACGAGCAGTACTTC. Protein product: CASSTGGGLSSGRLYEQYF.

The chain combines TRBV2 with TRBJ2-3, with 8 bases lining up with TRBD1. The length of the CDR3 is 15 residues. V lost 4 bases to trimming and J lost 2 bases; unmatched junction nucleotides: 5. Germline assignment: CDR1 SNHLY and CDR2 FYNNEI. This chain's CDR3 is CASSVPGGVTDTQYF. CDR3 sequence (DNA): TGTGCCAGCAGTGTCCCAGGGGGCGTCACAGATACGCAGTATTTT.

For the CDR3, the DNA is TGTGCCAGCAGTTTTACAGGGGGGACCTACGAGCAGTACTTC. It yields the protein CASSFTGGTYEQYF. The chain employs TRBV27 and TRBJ2-7, with 8 nucleotides matching TRBD1. J was trimmed by 2 bases and V by 3 bases; bases with no gene match: 3. The CDR3 has 14 amino acids. The germline V gene has CDR1 MNHEY and CDR2 SMNVEV (reference sequence).

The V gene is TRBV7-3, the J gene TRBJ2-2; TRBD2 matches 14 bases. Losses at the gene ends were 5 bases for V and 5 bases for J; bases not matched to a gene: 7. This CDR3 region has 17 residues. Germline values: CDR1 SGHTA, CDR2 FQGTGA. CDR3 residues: CASSPRLAGGMTGELFF. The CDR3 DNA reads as TGTGCCAGCAGCCCGCGACTAGCGGGAGGGATGACCGGGGAGCTGTTTTTT.

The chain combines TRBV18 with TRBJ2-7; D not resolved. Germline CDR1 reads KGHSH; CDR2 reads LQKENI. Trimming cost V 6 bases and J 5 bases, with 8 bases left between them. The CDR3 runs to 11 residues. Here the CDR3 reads CASSSIDEQYF. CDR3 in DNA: TGTGCCAGCTCGTCCATTGACGAGCAGTACTTC.

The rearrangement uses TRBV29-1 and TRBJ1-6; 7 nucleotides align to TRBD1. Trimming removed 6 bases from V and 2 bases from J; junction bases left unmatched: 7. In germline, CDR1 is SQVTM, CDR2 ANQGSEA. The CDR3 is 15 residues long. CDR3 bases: TGCAGCGTCCGACAGGGCCAGACCTATAATTCACCCCTCCACTTT. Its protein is CSVRQGQTYNSPLHF.

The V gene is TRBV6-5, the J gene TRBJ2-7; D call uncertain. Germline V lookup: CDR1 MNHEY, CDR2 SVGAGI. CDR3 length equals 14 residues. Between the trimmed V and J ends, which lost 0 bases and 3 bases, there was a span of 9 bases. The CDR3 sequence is CASSYSLTGYEQYF. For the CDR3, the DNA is TGTGCCAGCAGTTACTCACTGACTGGCTACGAGCAGTACTTC.

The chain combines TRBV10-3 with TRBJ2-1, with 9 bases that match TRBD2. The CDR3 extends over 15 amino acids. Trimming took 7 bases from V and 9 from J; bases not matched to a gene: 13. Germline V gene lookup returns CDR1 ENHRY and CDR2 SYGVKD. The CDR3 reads CAIKGASGAASEQFF. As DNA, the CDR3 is TGTGCCATCAAGGGGGCTAGCGGGGCGGCTAGTGAGCAGTTCTTC.

This CDR3 is CASSISGLRTDTQYF. CDR3 bases: TGTGCCAGCAGCATTTCGGGACTCCGCACAGATACGCAGTATTTT. The chain joins TRBV9 to TRBJ2-3; TRBD2 might be the D (6 bases). This CDR3 is built from 15 residues. Germline assignment: CDR1 SGDLS and CDR2 YYNGEE. V lost 4 bases and J lost 1, with 13 bases in between.

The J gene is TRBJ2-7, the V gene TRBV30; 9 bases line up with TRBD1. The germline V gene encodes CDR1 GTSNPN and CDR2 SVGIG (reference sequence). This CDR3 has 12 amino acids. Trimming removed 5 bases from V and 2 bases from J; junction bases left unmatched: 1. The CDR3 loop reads CAWGTGPYEQYF. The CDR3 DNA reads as TGTGCCTGGGGGACAGGGCCCTACGAGCAGTACTTC.

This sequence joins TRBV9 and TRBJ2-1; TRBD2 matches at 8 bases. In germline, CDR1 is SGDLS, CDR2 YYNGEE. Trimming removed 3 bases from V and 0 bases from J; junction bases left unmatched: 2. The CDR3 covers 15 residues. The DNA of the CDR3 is TGTGCCAGCAGCGATGGGACTAGCTCCTACAATGAGCAGTTCTTC. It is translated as CASSDGTSSYNEQFF.

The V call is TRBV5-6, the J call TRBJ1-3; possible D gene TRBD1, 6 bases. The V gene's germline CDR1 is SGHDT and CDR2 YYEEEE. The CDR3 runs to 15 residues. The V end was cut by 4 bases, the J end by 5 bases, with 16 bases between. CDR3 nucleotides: TGTGCCAGCAGCCACGGACAGCTCGGACGAAACACCATATATTTT. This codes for CASSHGQLGRNTIYF.

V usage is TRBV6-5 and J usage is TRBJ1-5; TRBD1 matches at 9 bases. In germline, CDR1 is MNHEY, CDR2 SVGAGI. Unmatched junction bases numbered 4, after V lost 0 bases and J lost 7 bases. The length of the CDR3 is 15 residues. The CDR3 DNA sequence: TGTGCCAGCAGTTACTCCGCGACAGGGGGGCAGCCCCAGCATTTT. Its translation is CASSYSATGGQPQHF.

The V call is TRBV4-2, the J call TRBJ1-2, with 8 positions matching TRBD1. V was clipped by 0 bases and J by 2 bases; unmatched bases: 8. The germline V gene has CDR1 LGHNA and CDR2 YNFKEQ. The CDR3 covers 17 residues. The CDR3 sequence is CASSQDSGQGRNYGYTF. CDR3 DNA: TGTGCCAGCAGCCAAGATTCCGGACAGGGAAGGAACTATGGCTACACCTTC.

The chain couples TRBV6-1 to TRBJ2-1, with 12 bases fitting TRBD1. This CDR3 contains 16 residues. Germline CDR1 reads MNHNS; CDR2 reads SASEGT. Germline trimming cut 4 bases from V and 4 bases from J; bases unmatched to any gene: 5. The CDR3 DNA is TGTGCCAGCAGTGCCGGGACAGGGGGCGGGTACAATGAGCAGTTCTTC. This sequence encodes CASSAGTGGGYNEQFF.

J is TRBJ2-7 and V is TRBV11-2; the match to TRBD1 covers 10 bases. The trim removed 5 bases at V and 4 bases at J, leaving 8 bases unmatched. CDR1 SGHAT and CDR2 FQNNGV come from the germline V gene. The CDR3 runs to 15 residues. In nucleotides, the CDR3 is TGTGCCAGCAGCATAAATCCGGGACAGGGGTACGAGCAGTACTTC. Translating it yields CASSINPGQGYEQYF.

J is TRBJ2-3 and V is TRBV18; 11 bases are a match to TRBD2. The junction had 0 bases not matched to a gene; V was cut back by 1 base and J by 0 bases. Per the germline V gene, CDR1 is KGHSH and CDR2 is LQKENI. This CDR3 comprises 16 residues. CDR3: CASSPRTSGSTDTQYF. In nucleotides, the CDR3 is TGTGCCAGCTCACCACGGACTAGCGGGAGCACAGATACGCAGTATTTT.

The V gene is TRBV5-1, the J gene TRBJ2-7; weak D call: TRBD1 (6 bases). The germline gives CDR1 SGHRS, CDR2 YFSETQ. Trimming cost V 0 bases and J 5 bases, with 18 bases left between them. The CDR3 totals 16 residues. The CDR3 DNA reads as TGCGCCAGCAGCTTGGAGGGGGAGAACAGGGTTGACGAGCAGTACTTC. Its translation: CASSLEGENRVDEQYF.

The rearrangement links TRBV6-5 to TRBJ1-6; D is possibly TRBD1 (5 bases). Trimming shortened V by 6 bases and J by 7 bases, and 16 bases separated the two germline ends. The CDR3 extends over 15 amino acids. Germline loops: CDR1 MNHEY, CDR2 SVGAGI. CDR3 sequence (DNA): TGTGCCAGCAGGACGGGGGGAAGCGGGAATTCACCCCTCCACTTT. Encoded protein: CASRTGGSGNSPLHF.

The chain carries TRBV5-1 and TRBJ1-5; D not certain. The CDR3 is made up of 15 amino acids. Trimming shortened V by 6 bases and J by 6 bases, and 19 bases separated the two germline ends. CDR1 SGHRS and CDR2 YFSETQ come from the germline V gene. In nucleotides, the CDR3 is TGCGCCAGCAAACCTCAATCGGAGGGAAGTCAGCCCCAGCATTTT. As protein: CASKPQSEGSQPQHF.

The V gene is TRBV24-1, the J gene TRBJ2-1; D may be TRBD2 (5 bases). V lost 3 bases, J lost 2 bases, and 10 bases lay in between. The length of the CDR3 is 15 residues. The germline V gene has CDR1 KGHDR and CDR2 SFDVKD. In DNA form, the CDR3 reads TGTGCCACCAGTGATCCCAACGGGGCCTACAATGAGCAGTTCTTC. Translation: CATSDPNGAYNEQFF.

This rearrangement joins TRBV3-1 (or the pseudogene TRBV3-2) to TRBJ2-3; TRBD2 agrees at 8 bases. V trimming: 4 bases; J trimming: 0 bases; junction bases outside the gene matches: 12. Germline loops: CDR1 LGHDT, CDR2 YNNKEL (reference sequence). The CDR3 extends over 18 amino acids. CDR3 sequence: CASSPRASGFSSTDTQYF. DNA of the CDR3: TGTGCCAGCAGCCCCCGGGCTAGCGGGTTCTCTAGCACAGATACGCAGTATTTT.

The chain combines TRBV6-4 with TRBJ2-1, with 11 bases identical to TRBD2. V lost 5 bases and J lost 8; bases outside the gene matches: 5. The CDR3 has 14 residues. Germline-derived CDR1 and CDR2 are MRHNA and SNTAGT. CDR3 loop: CASSKLAGVYEQFF. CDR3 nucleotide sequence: TGTGCCAGCAGTAAACTAGCGGGGGTGTATGAGCAGTTCTTC.

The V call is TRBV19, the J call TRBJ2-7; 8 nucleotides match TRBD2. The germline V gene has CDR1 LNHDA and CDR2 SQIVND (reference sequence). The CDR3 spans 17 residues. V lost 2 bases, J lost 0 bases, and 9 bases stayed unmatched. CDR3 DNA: TGTGCCAGTAGTATATTTCGGGGGGGCGGATACTCCTACGAGCAGTACTTC. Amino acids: CASSIFRGGGYSYEQYF.

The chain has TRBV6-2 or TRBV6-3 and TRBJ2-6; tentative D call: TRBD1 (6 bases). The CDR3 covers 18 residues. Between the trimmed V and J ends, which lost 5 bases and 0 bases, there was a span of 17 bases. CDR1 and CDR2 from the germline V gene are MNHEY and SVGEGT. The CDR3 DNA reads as TGTGCCAGCAGTGAGCCGGGACACTCCACCTCTGGGGCCAACGTCCTGACTTTC. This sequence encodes CASSEPGHSTSGANVLTF.